The entry below describes one TCR beta chain. Its target antigen remains unknown. No much larger clone is present one base from it, and per-base qualities are unavailable. From cysteine to phenylalanine, the CDR3 is 14 amino acids long. Only CDR3 DNA remains: 42 bases, in frame from the first base. From a lookup of the germline V gene, CDR1 and CDR2 are SGHTA and FQGNSA. Deletion took 1 base off V and 5 bases off J, with a span of 9 bases between the germline ends. This entry comes from a study of OX40 agonist ivuxolimab in advanced cancers. Regarding the research as a whole: The costimulatory receptor OX40 (CD134) was targeted by ivuxolimab, a fully human IgG2 agonistic monoclonal antibody. Prior anti-PD-1, anti-PD-L1 or anti-CTLA-4 therapy was permitted, and checkpoint inhibitors had been received by about two fifths of dose-escalation patients. The paper reports the monotherapy dose-escalation portion (N ≈ 50 patients) of the phase I ivuxolimab trial. Intravenous ivuxolimab was administered to patients every 2 weeks at six dose levels: 0.01, 0.1, 0.3, 1.5, 3 and 10 mg/kg. A male proportion of roughly 80% and a mean age of 60 years, ranging from 23 to 79, were recorded for the dose-escalation cohort. Peripheral TCRbeta sequencing aimed to test whether ivuxolimab altered TCR sequence diversity and caused clonal T-cell expansion. Among the roughly 54 dose-escalation patients, about 20 had hepatocellular carcinoma, approximately 15 melanoma, 9 renal cell carcinoma and 9 head and neck cancer. Three dose-escalation patients achieved partial responses, one with hepatocellular carcinoma and two with cutaneous melanoma.

Patients with autoimmune disease history or receiving systemic immunosuppression were excluded from the trial. Peripheral blood for TCR sequencing was drawn from every dose cohort at baseline, at cycle 4 day 1 and at cycle 7 day 1. Samples were obtained from an open-label, multicenter, first-in-human phase I dose-escalation trial of ivuxolimab. Adults with locally advanced or metastatic head and neck squamous cell, hepatocellular, melanoma or renal cell carcinoma were enrolled in the trial. Before TCR sequencing, CD4+ and CD8+ T cells were separately sorted from peripheral blood. Genomic DNA was isolated from the sorted cells so that the TCRbeta CDR3 region could be sequenced. The immunoSEQ Assay was used to sequence the TCRbeta CDR3 regions. TCRdb retrieved this table from immuneACCESS and kept in-frame rearrangements only. Not all clones are present; in checked studies, unresolved V genes account for under half, and no reason is known for the remainder. This sample has 60,000 to 90,000 clones in its table, and approximately 83% of those were observed once. The top ten constitute about 0.78% of the sample.

The research as a whole found: In the 0.1-3.0 mg/kg groups, partial responders were among the patients with the lowest normalized peripheral clonal expansion, particularly in CD8+ T cells. After ivuxolimab, CD8+ T cells had more expanded clones than CD4+ T cells on average. Which antigens the clonally expanded peripheral T cells were specific for was not determined. Clonal expansion of both CD4+ and CD8+ blood T cells was observed from baseline to week 6 at doses 0.1 to 3.0 mg/kg. Low levels of normalized T-cell clonal expansion were also seen in some nonresponding patients.

In this chain, TRBV7-2 is recombined with TRBJ2-1; the D gene is unclear. The TCR comes from an adult with an advanced solid tumor such as melanoma, head and neck, liver or kidney cancer. Sample: CD4+ or CD8+ T cells sorted from blood, taken in a trial of the OX40 agonist ivuxolimab. Here the CDR3 is given as CASSLVYGDNEQFF. The nucleotide sequence is TGTGCCAGCAGCTTAGTTTACGGCGACAATGAGCAGTTCTTC.